This TCR beta chain was recovered during a study of blood T cells in healthy people across ages. Germline CDR1 DFQATT, CDR2 SNEGSKA (reference sequence). CDR3 length: 15 amino acids. In this sample, this clonotype turned up a few times. For the second PCR, which ran for about 7 to 11 cycles, a sample-barcoded 5' primer and a J-beta primer mix were used. TCRdb re-called the 5' RACE reads through MiXCR, storing one row per CDR3 protein. The sample carries approximately 800,000 distinct CDR3 sequences, around 25% recorded once. This same sample was also part of a study on T cells of mothers and their children.

The source material was blood. This chain connects TRBV20-1 to TRBJ2-5; 8 bases align to TRBD1. The end of the DNA is better explained by TRBJ2-7, so the J call may be wrong. This TCR was sampled from a boy aged 5-17 years in good health. The DNA of the CDR3 is TGCAGTGCACAGAGACAGGGGCTGGACTCCTACGAGCAGTACTTC. It specifies CSAQRQGLDSYEQYF.